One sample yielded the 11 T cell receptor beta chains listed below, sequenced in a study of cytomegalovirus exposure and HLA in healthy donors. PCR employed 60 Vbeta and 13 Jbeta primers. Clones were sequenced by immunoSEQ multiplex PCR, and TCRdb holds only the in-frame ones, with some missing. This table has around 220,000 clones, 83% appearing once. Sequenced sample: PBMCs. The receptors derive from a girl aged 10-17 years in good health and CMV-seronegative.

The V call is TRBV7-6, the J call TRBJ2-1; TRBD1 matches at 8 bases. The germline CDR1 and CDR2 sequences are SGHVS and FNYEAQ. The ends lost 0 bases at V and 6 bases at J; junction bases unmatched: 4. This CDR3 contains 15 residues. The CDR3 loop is CASSLAGQELNEQFF. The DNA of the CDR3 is TGTGCCAGCAGCTTAGCGGGACAGGAGCTCAATGAGCAGTTCTTC.

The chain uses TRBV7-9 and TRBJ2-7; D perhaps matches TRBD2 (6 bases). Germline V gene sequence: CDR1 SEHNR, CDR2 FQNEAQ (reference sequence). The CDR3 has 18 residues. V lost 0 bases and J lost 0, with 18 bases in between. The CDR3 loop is CASSLAVHGEDFSYEQYF. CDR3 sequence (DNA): TGTGCCAGCAGCTTAGCCGTACATGGGGAGGATTTCTCCTACGAGCAGTACTTC.

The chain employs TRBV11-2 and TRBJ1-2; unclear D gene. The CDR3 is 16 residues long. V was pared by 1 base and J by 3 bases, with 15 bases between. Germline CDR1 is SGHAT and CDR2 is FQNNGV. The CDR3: CASSLASGKRDYGYTF. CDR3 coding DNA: TGTGCCAGCAGCTTAGCCTCCGGGAAGCGGGACTATGGCTACACCTTC.

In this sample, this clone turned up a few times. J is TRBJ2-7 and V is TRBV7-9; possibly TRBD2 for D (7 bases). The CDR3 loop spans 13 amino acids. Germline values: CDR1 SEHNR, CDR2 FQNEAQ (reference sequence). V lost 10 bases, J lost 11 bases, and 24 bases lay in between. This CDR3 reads CAITEGGVRLKYF. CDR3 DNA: TGTGCCATCACCGAAGGGGGGGTAAGGCTCAAGTACTTC.

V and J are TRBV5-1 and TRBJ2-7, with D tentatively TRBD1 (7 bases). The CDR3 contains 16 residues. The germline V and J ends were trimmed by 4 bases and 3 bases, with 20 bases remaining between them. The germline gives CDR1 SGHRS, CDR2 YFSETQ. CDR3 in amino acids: CASSRGTAGGFYEQYF. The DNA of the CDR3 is TGCGCCAGCAGCCGGGGGACGGCAGGGGGGTTCTACGAGCAGTACTTC.

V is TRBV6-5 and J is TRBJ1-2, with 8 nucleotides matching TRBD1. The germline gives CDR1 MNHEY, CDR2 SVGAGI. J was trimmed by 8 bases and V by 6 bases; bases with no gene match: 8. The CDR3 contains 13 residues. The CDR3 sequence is CASSHGQGYGYTF. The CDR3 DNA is TGTGCCAGCAGCCACGGACAGGGTTACGGCTACACCTTC.

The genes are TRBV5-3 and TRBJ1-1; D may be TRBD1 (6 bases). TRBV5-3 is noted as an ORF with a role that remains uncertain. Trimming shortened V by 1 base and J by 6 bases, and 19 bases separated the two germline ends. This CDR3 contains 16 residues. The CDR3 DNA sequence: TGTGCCAGAAGCTTGACAGGGTCAACAACTGACGCTGAAGCTTTCTTT. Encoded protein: CARSLTGSTTDAEAFF.

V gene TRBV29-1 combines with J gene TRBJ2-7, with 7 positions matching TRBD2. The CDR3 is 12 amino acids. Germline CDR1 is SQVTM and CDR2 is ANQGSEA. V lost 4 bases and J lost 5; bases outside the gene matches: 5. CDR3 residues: CSVGGGGHEQYF. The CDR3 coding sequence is TGCAGCGTTGGGGGGGGAGGGCACGAGCAGTACTTC.

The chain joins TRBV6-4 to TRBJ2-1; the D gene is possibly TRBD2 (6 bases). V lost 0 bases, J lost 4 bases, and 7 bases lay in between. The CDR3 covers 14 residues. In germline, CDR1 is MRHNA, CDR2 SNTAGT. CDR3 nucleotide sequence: TGTGCCAGCAGTGACTCGGGGGGTTACAATGAGCAGTTCTTC. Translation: CASSDSGGYNEQFF.

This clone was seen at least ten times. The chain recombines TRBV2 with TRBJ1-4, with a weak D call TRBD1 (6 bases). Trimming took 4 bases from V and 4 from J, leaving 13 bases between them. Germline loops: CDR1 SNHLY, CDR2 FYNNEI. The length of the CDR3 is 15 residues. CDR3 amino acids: CASSVGQGNNEKLFF. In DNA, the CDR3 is TGTGCCAGCAGTGTCGGGCAGGGGAATAATGAAAAACTGTTTTTT.

The CDR3 nucleotides read TGTGCCAGCAGCCGAGACAGGGCCCGCTACGAGCAGTACTTC. This translates into CASSRDRARYEQYF. The V and J genes are TRBV7-2 and TRBJ2-7; 7 nucleotides line up with TRBD1. The junction had 7 bases not matched to a gene; V was cut back by 5 bases and J by 3 bases. The CDR3 contains 14 residues. In germline, CDR1 is SGHTA, CDR2 FQGNSA.